A single sample gave rise to the 8 T cell receptor beta chains below, sequenced in a study of T-cell reconstitution after alpha-beta-depleted transplantation in children. Unique molecular identifiers featured in how the TCRbeta library was prepared. TCRdb re-called the PCR reads with MiXCR, one entry per CDR3 protein. Among fewer than 200,000 distinct CDR3 sequences listed, about 6.8% were seen once. Sequences were derived from PBMCs from the stem cell graft donor, sampled from the stem cell graft. These receptors came from a human donor who donated a stem cell graft to a child with Wiskott-Aldrich syndrome.

The CDR3 here is CASSISADHDYGYTF. CDR3 bases: TGTGCCAGTAGTATCAGTGCAGATCATGACTATGGCTACACCTTC. The chain combines TRBV19 with TRBJ1-2; D gene uncertain. Trimming cost V 3 bases and J 3 bases, with 14 bases left between them. CDR3 length equals 15 residues. Germline CDR1 and CDR2: LNHDA and SQIVND (reference sequence).

This chain connects TRBV3-1 to TRBJ2-3, with a possible D match to TRBD2 (5 bases). V lost 1 base to trimming and J lost 5 bases, with 10 bases between them. From germline, CDR1 is LGHDT and CDR2 YNNKEL (reference sequence). There are 14 residues in the CDR3. CDR3 sequence (DNA): TGTGCCAGCAGCCAAGTATCCGGGGAAGATACGCAGTATTTT. This gives the protein CASSQVSGEDTQYF.

This clonotype was seen repeatedly, ten times or more. The rearrangement links TRBV12-3 or TRBV12-4 to TRBJ1-4; D gene ambiguous. V lost 7 bases to trimming and J lost 6 bases, with 12 bases between them. The CDR3 is 13 amino acids. The CDR3 coding sequence is TGTGCCAGCACCTCCCGGGCGGATGAAAAACTGTTTTTT. This codes for CASTSRADEKLFF.

The table lists this clonotype with a few counts. The chain employs TRBV7-9 and TRBJ1-2; the match to TRBD1 covers 8 bases. The CDR3 consists of 14 residues. Trimming at V came to 3 bases and at J to 7 bases, leaving 7 bases not matched to a gene. Germline values: CDR1 SEHNR, CDR2 FQNEAQ (reference sequence). The CDR3 DNA follows: TGTGCCAGCAGCTTGATTCCCGGGACAGGTGGCTACACCTTC. As protein: CASSLIPGTGGYTF.

This clonotype showed up many times. The V gene is TRBV27, the J gene TRBJ1-2; TRBD1 matches 8 bases. Germline trimming cut 3 bases from V and 8 bases from J; bases unmatched to any gene: 8. In germline, CDR1 is MNHEY, CDR2 SMNVEV (reference sequence). The CDR3 totals 14 residues. The CDR3 nucleotides are TGTGCCAGCAGTTTCCTCTCGACAGGGGCGGGCTACACCTTC. It codes for CASSFLSTGAGYTF.

This clonotype was picked up many times. The J gene is TRBJ2-5, the V gene TRBV12-3 or TRBV12-4; perhaps TRBD1 as D (5 bases). The CDR3 is 13 amino acids. Between the trimmed V and J ends, which lost 0 bases and 4 bases, there was a span of 6 bases. The CDR3 DNA sequence: TGTGCCAGCAGTTTAGCAGGGGTAGAGACCCAGTACTTC. Its protein is CASSLAGVETQYF.

In its sample, this clonotype was seen many times. This chain joins TRBV6-2 or TRBV6-3 and TRBJ2-1, with TRBD1 matching 9 bases. V was clipped by 5 bases and J by 0 bases; unmatched bases: 5. The germline CDR1 and CDR2 sequences are MNHEY and SVGEGT. The CDR3 consists of 16 residues. CDR3 nucleotide sequence: TGTGCCAGCAGTACTTTGACAGGGGGCTCCTACAATGAGCAGTTCTTC. Amino acid sequence: CASSTLTGGSYNEQFF.

This clonotype has only a few counts. V and J are TRBV25-1 and TRBJ2-1; D is unresolved. Trimming removed 7 bases from V and 0 bases from J, with 16 bases in between. The germline V gene has CDR1 MGHDK and CDR2 SYGVNS. The CDR3 has 16 amino acids. DNA of the CDR3: TGTGCCAGCAACCCCTCGACATCCGACTCCTACAATGAGCAGTTCTTC. Translated, it gives CASNPSTSDSYNEQFF.